The rows below give T cell receptor beta chains drawn from one sample of a study of memory CD8 T cells in hepatitis C reinfection. Libraries were prepared by immunoSEQ multiplex PCR; TCRdb keeps only in-frame clonotypes and omits some of them. The sample consists of approximately 49,000 clones, 85% to 90% of them appearing once. Sequences were obtained from naive CD8+ T cells sorted from blood. The receptors stem from a young man with hepatitis C virus infection. The CDR3 runs from the conserved cysteine through the conserved F or W. Fields, in order: D gene, V gene, clone size, J gene, CDR3 protein, CDR3 DNA. The D gene is left open where the match is weak. Size values are once, few and many counts, or a class for expanded clones, and some rows have none.

d_gene: TRBD1
v_gene: TRBV12-5
abundance: -
j_gene: TRBJ2-5
CDR3aa: CASGLVGTGDQETQYF
CDR3nt: TGTGCTAGTGGTTTGGTTGGGACAGGCGACCAAGAGACCCAGTACTTC

d_gene: TRBD1
v_gene: TRBV11-1
abundance: -
j_gene: TRBJ2-3
CDR3aa: CASSPVSDRGVDTQYF
CDR3nt: TGTGCCAGCAGCCCGGTCAGCGACAGGGGGGTAGATACGCAGTATTTT

d_gene: TRBD1
v_gene: TRBV19
abundance: -
j_gene: TRBJ2-3
CDR3aa: CASSMTGGTTDTQYF
CDR3nt: TGTGCCAGTAGTATGACAGGGGGTACCACAGATACGCAGTATTTT

d_gene: -
v_gene: TRBV11-2
abundance: -
j_gene: TRBJ2-1
CDR3aa: CASSLELVSEQFF
CDR3nt: TGTGCCAGCAGCTTGGAACTAGTAAGTGAGCAGTTCTTC

d_gene: TRBD1
v_gene: TRBV7-9
abundance: -
j_gene: TRBJ2-2
CDR3aa: CASSLGGTGLTGELFF
CDR3nt: TGTGCCAGCAGCTTAGGTGGGACAGGGCTCACCGGGGAGCTGTTTTTT

d_gene: -
v_gene: TRBV6-5
abundance: -
j_gene: TRBJ1-1
CDR3aa: CASSYSRNTEAFF
CDR3nt: TGTGCCAGCAGTTACTCGAGAAACACTGAAGCTTTCTTT

d_gene: -
v_gene: TRBV7-2
abundance: -
j_gene: TRBJ2-1
CDR3aa: CASGLQGWSYNEQFF
CDR3nt: TGTGCCAGCGGCTTGCAGGGGTGGTCCTACAATGAGCAGTTCTTC

d_gene: TRBD1
v_gene: TRBV10-3
abundance: -
j_gene: TRBJ2-3
CDR3aa: CAINPDRGLTDTQYF
CDR3nt: TGTGCCATCAACCCTGACAGGGGGCTTACAGATACGCAGTATTTT

d_gene: -
v_gene: TRBV11-2
abundance: -
j_gene: TRBJ2-1
CDR3aa: CASRPPSSGYNEQFF
CDR3nt: TGTGCCAGCAGGCCCCCTAGCTCGGGGTACAATGAGCAGTTCTTC

d_gene: TRBD2
v_gene: TRBV7-9
abundance: -
j_gene: TRBJ2-1
CDR3aa: CASRSLAGAYNEQFF
CDR3nt: TGTGCCAGCAGATCACTAGCGGGGGCATACAATGAGCAGTTCTTC

d_gene: TRBD2
v_gene: TRBV10-3
abundance: -
j_gene: TRBJ2-7
CDR3aa: CAISETSGLDEQYF
CDR3nt: TGTGCCATCAGTGAGACTAGCGGGCTTGACGAGCAGTACTTC

d_gene: TRBD1
v_gene: TRBV5-4
abundance: -
j_gene: TRBJ1-2
CDR3aa: CASSHRQGDLSYGYTF
CDR3nt: TGTGCCAGCAGCCATAGACAGGGGGATCTATCGTATGGCTACACCTTC

d_gene: TRBD2
v_gene: TRBV7-9
abundance: -
j_gene: TRBJ2-3
CDR3aa: CASSFASGIRTDTQYF
CDR3nt: TGTGCCAGCAGCTTCGCTAGCGGGATCCGCACAGATACGCAGTATTTT

d_gene: -
v_gene: TRBV15
abundance: few
j_gene: TRBJ1-4
CDR3aa: CATRPDSYLPTNEKLFF
CDR3nt: TGTGCCACCAGGCCCGACAGTTACCTTCCAACTAATGAAAAACTGTTTTTT

d_gene: -
v_gene: TRBV10-2
abundance: -
j_gene: TRBJ2-7
CDR3aa: CATSSGSSYEQYF
CDR3nt: TGCGCCACCAGCTCAGGATCATCCTACGAGCAGTACTTC

d_gene: TRBD1
v_gene: TRBV7-9
abundance: -
j_gene: TRBJ2-7
CDR3aa: CASSYPLTGGASYEQYF
CDR3nt: TGTGCCAGCAGCTACCCTCTGACAGGGGGCGCATCTTACGAGCAGTACTTC

d_gene: -
v_gene: TRBV7-9
abundance: once
j_gene: TRBJ1-1
CDR3aa: CASSRIQGRNTEAFF
CDR3nt: TGTGCCAGCAGCCGTATCCAGGGGCGAAACACTGAAGCTTTCTTT

d_gene: TRBD1
v_gene: TRBV27
abundance: -
j_gene: TRBJ2-5
CDR3aa: CASSLQGAGETQYF
CDR3nt: TGTGCCAGCAGTTTACAGGGGGCGGGCGAGACCCAGTACTTC

d_gene: -
v_gene: TRBV7-3
abundance: -
j_gene: TRBJ2-2
CDR3aa: CASSKSAEYTGELFF
CDR3nt: TGTGCCAGCAGCAAATCAGCGGAGTACACCGGGGAGCTGTTTTTT

d_gene: -
v_gene: TRBV29-1
abundance: -
j_gene: TRBJ2-1
CDR3aa: CSVEDREAGRNEQFF
CDR3nt: TGCAGCGTTGAAGATCGTGAAGCAGGGAGGAATGAGCAGTTCTTC

d_gene: -
v_gene: TRBV6-1
abundance: -
j_gene: TRBJ1-6
CDR3aa: CASSEGTNSPLHF
CDR3nt: TGTGCCAGCAGTGAAGGGACAAATTCACCCCTCCACTTT

d_gene: TRBD2
v_gene: TRBV6-4
abundance: once
j_gene: TRBJ2-2
CDR3aa: CASSASGSTGELFF
CDR3nt: TGTGCCAGCAGTGCTAGCGGGAGCACCGGGGAGCTGTTTTTT

d_gene: -
v_gene: TRBV4-3
abundance: few
j_gene: TRBJ1-1
CDR3aa: CASSQDRLTEAFF
CDR3nt: TGCGCCAGCAGCCAAGACAGACTCACTGAAGCTTTCTTT

d_gene: -
v_gene: TRBV19
abundance: once
j_gene: TRBJ2-1
CDR3aa: CASSAGGGNEQFF
CDR3nt: TGTGCCAGTAGTGCCGGGGGTGGGAATGAGCAGTTCTTC

d_gene: TRBD2
v_gene: TRBV4-3
abundance: -
j_gene: TRBJ2-1
CDR3aa: CASSPRLASSYNEQFF
CDR3nt: TGCGCCAGCAGCCCCCGACTAGCCAGCTCCTACAATGAGCAGTTCTTC

d_gene: -
v_gene: TRBV5-6
abundance: -
j_gene: TRBJ2-1
CDR3aa: CASSKSSYNEQFF
CDR3nt: TGTGCCAGCAGCAAGAGCTCCTACAATGAGCAGTTCTTC

d_gene: -
v_gene: TRBV5-8
abundance: -
j_gene: TRBJ2-7
CDR3aa: CASSLLRRISYEQYF
CDR3nt: TGTGCCAGCAGCTTGCTGCGGAGGATCTCCTACGAGCAGTACTTC

d_gene: TRBD1
v_gene: TRBV29-1
abundance: -
j_gene: TRBJ1-3
CDR3aa: CSVEEQGKSGNTIYF
CDR3nt: TGCAGCGTTGAAGAACAGGGGAAATCTGGAAACACCATATATTTT

d_gene: TRBD1
v_gene: TRBV13
abundance: -
j_gene: TRBJ1-1
CDR3aa: CASSYPTGGNTEAFF
CDR3nt: TGTGCCAGCAGCTACCCGACAGGGGGGAACACTGAAGCTTTCTTT

d_gene: -
v_gene: TRBV28
abundance: once
j_gene: TRBJ2-5
CDR3aa: CASSSGVGETQYF
CDR3nt: TGTGCCAGCAGTTCGGGGGTAGGGGAGACCCAGTACTTC

d_gene: TRBD1
v_gene: TRBV4-2
abundance: once
j_gene: TRBJ2-7
CDR3aa: CASSPGTGIYEQYF
CDR3nt: TGTGCCAGCAGCCCCGGGACAGGGATCTACGAGCAGTACTTC

d_gene: -
v_gene: TRBV27
abundance: -
j_gene: TRBJ2-3
CDR3aa: CASSLPGGSTDTQYF
CDR3nt: TGTGCCAGCAGTTTGCCAGGGGGGAGCACAGATACGCAGTATTTT

d_gene: -
v_gene: TRBV13
abundance: -
j_gene: TRBJ2-2
CDR3aa: CASSLALTRTGELFF
CDR3nt: TGTGCCAGCAGCTTAGCACTGACACGGACCGGGGAGCTGTTTTTT

d_gene: TRBD2
v_gene: TRBV5-1
abundance: -
j_gene: TRBJ2-1
CDR3aa: CASSLTLAGEYNEQFF
CDR3nt: TGCGCCAGCAGCTTGACACTAGCGGGAGAGTATAATGAGCAGTTCTTC

d_gene: -
v_gene: TRBV5-4
abundance: few
j_gene: TRBJ1-1
CDR3aa: CASTTGNTEAFF
CDR3nt: TGTGCCAGCACGACGGGGAACACTGAAGCTTTCTTT

d_gene: -
v_gene: TRBV6-5
abundance: -
j_gene: TRBJ1-1
CDR3aa: CASSEDGVTEAFF
CDR3nt: TGTGCCAGCAGTGAAGACGGGGTTACTGAAGCTTTCTTT

d_gene: TRBD2
v_gene: TRBV12-5
abundance: -
j_gene: TRBJ2-1
CDR3aa: CASGLDWGGYNEQFF
CDR3nt: TGTGCTAGTGGTTTAGATTGGGGGGGGTACAATGAGCAGTTCTTC

d_gene: TRBD1
v_gene: TRBV27
abundance: -
j_gene: TRBJ1-2
CDR3aa: CASRPPGQGYGYTF
CDR3nt: TGTGCCAGCAGGCCCCCCGGACAGGGCTATGGCTACACCTTC

d_gene: TRBD1
v_gene: TRBV13
abundance: -
j_gene: TRBJ1-2
CDR3aa: CASSFGTVNYGYTF
CDR3nt: TGTGCCAGCAGCTTCGGGACAGTAAACTATGGCTACACCTTC

d_gene: -
v_gene: TRBV27
abundance: -
j_gene: TRBJ2-3
CDR3aa: CASSFSLATDTQYF
CDR3nt: TGTGCCAGCAGCTTCTCGCTAGCCACAGATACGCAGTATTTT

d_gene: -
v_gene: TRBV29-1
abundance: -
j_gene: TRBJ2-1
CDR3aa: CSVGRGSYNEQFF
CDR3nt: TGCAGCGTTGGGCGGGGTTCCTACAATGAGCAGTTCTTC